The 3 T cell receptor beta chains in this list originate from one sample, sequenced in a study of PD-L1 blockade in urothelial cancer. Clones were read by immunoSEQ multiplex PCR, and TCRdb kept only the in-frame ones, dropping some. The sample has more than 45,000 clones; approximately 80% are singletons. This specimen was PBMCs, taken around atezolizumab (anti-PD-L1) treatment. These receptors all stem from a man between 65 and 80 years old with urothelial cancer.

This sequence joins TRBV5-1 and TRBJ1-1; 8 bases agree with TRBD1. The germline gives CDR1 SGHRS, CDR2 YFSETQ. The length of the CDR3 is 15 residues. With V trimmed by 4 bases and J by 1 base, 6 bases remained unmatched. The CDR3 sequence is CASSIGQGPNTEAFF. The CDR3 DNA is TGCGCCAGCAGCATTGGACAGGGCCCGAACACTGAAGCTTTCTTT.

The V gene is TRBV5-4, the J gene TRBJ2-7; D possibly corresponds to TRBD1 (5 bases). The CDR3 loop spans 15 amino acids. Looked up from germline, CDR1 is SGHNT and CDR2 is YYREEE (reference sequence). The germline V and J ends were trimmed by 2 bases and 0 bases, with 12 bases remaining between them. This CDR3 is CASSFTGVHSYEQYF. CDR3 bases: TGTGCCAGCAGCTTTACAGGAGTTCACTCCTACGAGCAGTACTTC.

The chain is built from TRBV5-4 and TRBJ2-2; a possible D gene is TRBD2 (5 bases). The germline CDR1 and CDR2 sequences are SGHNT and YYREEE (reference sequence). Trimming stripped 8 bases from V and 5 bases from J, with 16 bases between. The CDR3 is 14 residues long. Here the CDR3 DNA reads TGTGCCAGTAGACCTTGGGGAGAAACCGGGGAGCTGTTTTTT. The encoded protein is CASRPWGETGELFF.